The 26 T cell receptor beta chains below all came from one sample that was sequenced in a study of T cell responses to AZD1222 COVID-19 vaccine. Profiling relied on immunoSEQ multiplex PCR, and the TCRdb table lists in-frame clones only, not all of them. This sample has some 130,000 clones; roughly 91% occur once, and the top ten carry over 7.5%. The sequencing here drew on peripheral blood, taken on day 0 of AZD1222 vaccination. These receptors all come from an adult in good health.

The chain employs TRBV28 and TRBJ2-1; 7 nucleotides line up with TRBD1. Germline CDR1 reads MDHEN; CDR2 reads SYDVKM. The CDR3 totals 16 residues. V lost 3 bases, J lost 3 bases, and 8 bases stayed unmatched. The CDR3 is CASSFSTGAYYNEQFF. The CDR3 DNA follows: TGTGCCAGCAGTTTCAGCACAGGGGCGTACTACAATGAGCAGTTCTTC.

This clone was picked up a small number of times. The chain has TRBV4-3 and TRBJ2-3; 8 bases are a match to TRBD2. CDR3 length equals 17 residues. The V and J ends lost 0 bases and 2 bases, in that order; junction bases with no gene match: 7. CDR1 LGHNA and CDR2 YSLEER come from the germline V gene. CDR3 sequence: CASSQELAGGPTDTQYF. The CDR3 DNA sequence: TGCGCCAGCAGCCAAGAGCTAGCGGGCGGGCCCACAGATACGCAGTATTTT.

The chain has TRBV19 and TRBJ1-5; possibly TRBD1 for D (5 bases). The CDR3 extends over 14 amino acids. V lost 7 bases and J 5 bases, leaving 15 bases between the germline ends. Germline V gives CDR1 LNHDA, CDR2 SQIVND (reference sequence). CDR3 sequence reads: CASMPGSSYQPQHF. The CDR3 DNA sequence: TGTGCCAGTATGCCAGGGAGCTCATATCAGCCCCAGCATTTT.

This chain uses TRBV3-1 (or the pseudogene TRBV3-2) with TRBJ2-1; D is possibly TRBD1 or TRBD2 (5 bases each). The CDR3 sequence is 13 residues long. CDR1 and CDR2 from the germline V gene are LGHDT and YNNKEL (reference sequence). V shed 4 bases and J shed 6 bases, with 10 bases lying between them. The CDR3 DNA is TGTGCCAGCAGCCCGTCCGGGACCAATGAGCAGTTCTTC. Its protein product is CASSPSGTNEQFF.

The chain has TRBV2 and TRBJ1-2, with D perhaps TRBD1 (6 bases). V dropped 4 bases and J dropped 6 bases, with 12 bases sitting between them. The CDR3 has 13 amino acids. Germline-derived CDR1 and CDR2 are SNHLY and FYNNEI. The CDR3 coding sequence is TGTGCCAGCAGTGTCCGGCAGGGGAATGGCTACACCTTC. It codes for CASSVRQGNGYTF.

In its sample, this clone was seen once. CDR3 amino acids: CASSRDPSYNSPLHF. The CDR3 DNA sequence: TGTGCCAGCTCCCGTGACCCCTCCTATAATTCACCCCTCCACTTT. The chain combines TRBV27 with TRBJ1-6; no reliable D call. Germline CDR1 reads MNHEY; CDR2 reads SMNVEV (reference sequence). The CDR3 is made up of 15 amino acids. With 8 bases removed from V and 0 bases from J, the gap between germline ends came to 11 bases.

The genes are TRBV2 and TRBJ1-2; D unresolved. The V end was cut by 1 base, the J end by 3 bases, with 15 bases between. There are 16 residues in the CDR3. Per germline, CDR1 SNHLY and CDR2 FYNNEI. CDR3 protein: CASSEGTSTGYYGYTF. DNA of the CDR3: TGTGCCAGCAGTGAAGGGACCTCAACCGGTTACTATGGCTACACCTTC.

The chain is built from TRBV15 and TRBJ1-2, with TRBD1 as a possible D gene (6 bases). V gave up 1 base and J gave up 5 bases, with 11 bases separating them. Germline CDR1 and CDR2: LNHNV and YYDKDF (reference sequence). This CDR3 region has 14 residues. The CDR3 spells CATSRGQGRYGYTF. The CDR3, as DNA: TGTGCCACCAGCAGAGGGCAGGGGAGGTATGGCTACACCTTC. The whole variable domain, filled in from reference TRBV15 and TRBJ1-2, reads DAMVIQNPRYQVTQFGKPVTLSCSQTLNHNVMYWYQQKSSQAPKLLFHYYDKDFNNEADTPDNFQSRRPNTSFCFLDIRSPGLGDTAMYLCATSRGQGRYGYTFGSGTRLTVV.

This chain uses TRBV15 with TRBJ2-1, with TRBD1 matching over 7 bases. The germline CDR1 and CDR2 sequences are LNHNV and YYDKDF (reference sequence). This CDR3 comprises 16 residues. Unmatched junction bases numbered 11, after V lost 1 base and J lost 8 bases. CDR3 in DNA: TGTGCCACCAGCAGAGGTGGAACAGGGGACAACGATGAGCAGTTCTTC. This sequence encodes CATSRGGTGDNDEQFF. The variable domain in full, completed from reference TRBV15 and TRBJ2-1, reads DAMVIQNPRYQVTQFGKPVTLSCSQTLNHNVMYWYQQKSSQAPKLLFHYYDKDFNNEADTPDNFQSRRPNTSFCFLDIRSPGLGDTAMYLCATSRGGTGDNDEQFFGPGTRLTVL.

The chain couples TRBV19 to TRBJ1-1; weak D call: TRBD1 (5 bases). This CDR3 has 13 amino acids. Trimming pared 10 bases from V and 4 bases from J, leaving 16 bases between. Germline assignment: CDR1 LNHDA and CDR2 SQIVND (reference sequence). CDR3 sequence: CATTGLVGTEAFF. Written as DNA, the CDR3 is TGTGCCACCACGGGGCTAGTGGGCACTGAAGCTTTCTTT.

The V and J genes are TRBV5-1 and TRBJ1-3; D may be TRBD1 (6 bases). Germline V CDR1 and CDR2: SGHRS, YFSETQ. Trimming left V 0 bases short and J 4 bases short, with 14 bases between. The CDR3 is made up of 16 amino acids. This chain's CDR3 is CASSLGDTAPGNTIYF. In DNA, the CDR3 is TGCGCCAGCAGCTTGGGGGACACTGCGCCGGGAAACACCATATATTTT. The whole variable domain, remainder taken from reference TRBV5-1 and TRBJ1-3, is KAGVTQTPRYLIKTRGQQVTLSCSPISGHRSVSWYQQTPGQGLQFLFEYFSETQRNKGNFPGRFSGRQFSNSRSEMNVSTLELGDSALYLCASSLGDTAPGNTIYFGEGSWLTVV.

This chain connects TRBV6-5 to TRBJ2-1; D call uncertain. The CDR3 has 14 residues. With 0 bases removed from V and 0 bases from J, the gap between germline ends came to 3 bases. The germline V gene has CDR1 MNHEY and CDR2 SVGAGI. The CDR3 loop is CASSYSGSYNEQFF. CDR3 sequence (DNA): TGTGCCAGCAGTTACTCCGGCTCCTACAATGAGCAGTTCTTC.

This chain links TRBV2 with TRBJ2-1, with D perhaps matching TRBD1 or TRBD2 (5 bases each). The germline V gene has CDR1 SNHLY and CDR2 FYNNEI. The CDR3 is 13 residues long. Trimming shortened V by 3 bases and J by 4 bases, and 7 bases separated the two germline ends. The CDR3 DNA follows: TGTGCCAGCAGTGACAGGGAGTACAATGAGCAGTTCTTC. It is translated as CASSDREYNEQFF. Full variable domain (missing parts from reference TRBV2 and TRBJ2-1): EPEVTQTPSHQVTQMGQEVILRCVPISNHLYFYWYRQILGQKVEFLVSFYNNEISEKSEIFDDQFSVERPDGSNFTLKIRSTKLEDSAMYFCASSDREYNEQFFGPGTRLTVL.

J is TRBJ1-1 and V is TRBV19; D uncertain. Germline lookup yields CDR1 LNHDA and CDR2 SQIVND (reference sequence). The V and J ends lost 2 bases and 6 bases respectively, with 4 bases between them. There are 11 residues in the CDR3. CDR3 sequence (DNA): TGTGCCAGTAGTATAAGAGCTGAAGCTTTCTTT. Its protein is CASSIRAEAFF.

This chain links TRBV7-9 with TRBJ2-2, with D unresolved. This CDR3 region has 13 residues. Germline CDR1 SEHNR, CDR2 FQNEAQ (reference sequence). V lost 6 bases and J lost 6, with 11 bases in between. In DNA, the CDR3 is TGTGCCAGCAGTGCCCCACCCCCCGGGGAGCTGTTTTTT. Its translation: CASSAPPPGELFF.

This chain links TRBV6-2 or TRBV6-3 with TRBJ1-5, with D tentatively TRBD1 (6 bases). From germline, CDR1 is MNHEY and CDR2 SVGEGT. V was shortened by 2 bases and J by 4 bases, with 21 bases between the two germline ends. This CDR3 has 18 residues. CDR3 DNA sequence: TGTGCCAGCAGTTACACCGGGCGGGGGGCAGGGCAAAATCAGCCCCAGCATTTT. It is translated as CASSYTGRGAGQNQPQHF.

CDR3 residues: CASSPRDRGHMYYGYTF. CDR3 bases: TGTGCCAGCAGCCCAAGAGACAGGGGGCATATGTACTATGGCTACACCTTC. The gene calls are TRBV5-4 and TRBJ1-2; 10 bases map to TRBD1. Germline trimming cut 4 bases from V and 3 bases from J; bases unmatched to any gene: 12. Germline V gene sequence: CDR1 SGHNT, CDR2 YYREEE (reference sequence). The CDR3 is made up of 17 amino acids.

In its sample, this clone was seen a few times. V gene TRBV3-1 (or the pseudogene TRBV3-2) combines with J gene TRBJ2-7, with D perhaps given as TRBD1 or TRBD2 (6 bases each). CDR3 length: 14 residues. Trimming shortened V by 4 bases and J by 8 bases, and 18 bases separated the two germline ends. Germline CDR1 reads LGHDT; CDR2 reads YNNKEL (reference sequence). The CDR3 here is CASSPVTGAPKQYF. CDR3 coding DNA: TGTGCCAGCAGCCCCGTTACGGGGGCCCCCAAGCAGTACTTC.

The chain employs TRBV5-1 and TRBJ1-1, with D hard to call. CDR3 size: 14 residues. Between the trimmed V and J ends, which lost 4 bases and 1 base, there was a span of 11 bases. CDR1 SGHRS and CDR2 YFSETQ come from the germline V gene. In nucleotides, the CDR3 is TGCGCCAGCAGCCTACACGGACGGAACACTGAAGCTTTCTTT. It is translated as CASSLHGRNTEAFF.

The V and J genes are TRBV27 and TRBJ1-1; D perhaps matches TRBD1 (6 bases). The V and J ends lost 0 bases and 6 bases respectively, with 11 bases between them. From germline, CDR1 is MNHEY and CDR2 SMNVEV (reference sequence). The CDR3 extends over 14 amino acids. CDR3 amino acids: CASSLSPQGPEAFF. CDR3 nucleotide sequence: TGTGCCAGCAGTTTATCGCCACAGGGCCCTGAAGCTTTCTTT.

CDR3 sequence reads: CASSLRTGGPTGELFF. CDR3 bases: TGCGCCAGCAGCCTGAGGACAGGGGGCCCCACCGGGGAGCTGTTTTTT. The chain combines TRBV5-1 with TRBJ2-2; 11 bases agree with TRBD1. Trimming cost V 4 bases and J 4 bases; bases outside gene matches: 6. This CDR3 has 16 residues. CDR1 is SGHRS, CDR2 YFSETQ, per germline.

This chain uses TRBV19 with TRBJ1-1; tentative D call: TRBD1 (6 bases). This CDR3 is built from 14 residues. Germline CDR1 reads LNHDA; CDR2 reads SQIVND (reference sequence). V was cut by 5 bases and J by 7 bases, with 17 bases left in between. As DNA, the CDR3 is TGTGCCAGTAGTCTAAATCCGGGGGCGGGTGAAGCTTTCTTT. Protein sequence: CASSLNPGAGEAFF.

The chain employs TRBV30 and TRBJ1-2, with D perhaps TRBD1 (6 bases). Germline-derived CDR1 and CDR2 are GTSNPN and SVGIG (reference sequence). CDR3 length: 13 residues. The V end was cut by 3 bases, the J end by 7 bases, with 15 bases between. The DNA of the CDR3 is TGTGCCTGGAGGGAGACAGGCGGGGCTGGCTACACCTTC. This translates into CAWRETGGAGYTF.

The chain carries TRBV4-2 and TRBJ2-7; D is perhaps TRBD2 (5 bases). Trimming removed 2 bases from V and 4 bases from J, with 12 bases in between. CDR1 LGHNA and CDR2 YNFKEQ come from the germline V gene. This CDR3 is built from 14 residues. This CDR3 reads CASSQSLPGYEQYF. The CDR3 DNA reads TGTGCCAGCAGCCAATCCCTCCCGGGGTACGAGCAGTACTTC.

The chain recombines TRBV18 with TRBJ2-7; 7 bases map to TRBD2. V trimming: 3 bases; J trimming: 2 bases; junction bases outside the gene matches: 4. Germline CDR1 and CDR2: KGHSH and LQKENI. CDR3 length: 14 residues. Written as DNA, the CDR3 is TGTGCCAGCTCACCGTCGGGGGGTCCCTACGAGCAGTACTTC. Translation: CASSPSGGPYEQYF.

The V call is TRBV7-8, the J call TRBJ1-2, with TRBD1 matching 10 bases. CDR3 length: 16 residues. The V segment lost 1 base and the J segment 3 bases; nucleotides outside the gene matches: 5. From germline, CDR1 is SGHVS and CDR2 FQNEAQ. CDR3 DNA: TGTGCCAGCAGCTTAGGGGGAGGACAGGGGGACTATGGCTACACCTTC. Residues: CASSLGGGQGDYGYTF.